The next 30 T cell receptor beta chains were all read from a single sample in a study of long-term antiretroviral therapy in people with HIV. Survey-level resolution applied to immunoSEQ assay v3.0. The protocol was immunoSEQ multiplex PCR, while the TCRdb copy is restricted to in-frame clones and leaves out a portion. Of tens of thousands of clones listed, about 86% are singletons. Source: unsorted PBMCs, taken 1.3 years after starting antiretroviral therapy. These receptor sequences come from a man in his 60s with HIV.

The chain has TRBV6-6 and TRBJ2-3; D unresolved. V lost 3 bases to trimming and J lost 0 bases, with 10 bases between them. Germline V gene sequence: CDR1 MNHNY, CDR2 SVGAGI (reference sequence). The CDR3 length is 15 residues. Here the CDR3 DNA reads TGTGCCAGCAGTTATGAAACATACAGCACAGATACGCAGTATTTT. It yields the protein CASSYETYSTDTQYF.

The chain has TRBV10-3 and TRBJ1-2; 8 bases are shared with TRBD1. V lost 2 bases to trimming and J lost 7 bases; unmatched junction nucleotides: 3. The V gene's germline CDR1 is ENHRY and CDR2 SYGVKD. The CDR3 is 13 residues long. CDR3 protein: CAISEDRGSGYTF. For the CDR3, the DNA is TGTGCCATCAGTGAGGACAGGGGAAGTGGCTACACCTTC.

The CDR3 loop is CASSPATGFGNQPQHF. The CDR3 coding sequence is TGTGCCAGCTCACCCGCCACAGGGTTCGGCAATCAGCCCCAGCATTTT. The gene calls are TRBV18 and TRBJ1-5; tentative D call: TRBD1 (6 bases). V was shortened by 3 bases and J by 2 bases, with 14 bases between the two germline ends. Germline-derived CDR1 and CDR2 are KGHSH and LQKENI. This CDR3 comprises 16 residues.

The gene calls are TRBV5-4 and TRBJ1-2; D call uncertain. This CDR3 region has 13 residues. V lost 2 bases, J lost 0 bases, and 5 bases lay in between. Per germline, CDR1 SGHNT and CDR2 YYREEE (reference sequence). The CDR3 loop is CASSFLTNYGYTF. CDR3 sequence (DNA): TGTGCCAGCAGCTTTCTGACTAACTATGGCTACACCTTC.

The gene calls are TRBV18 and TRBJ2-6; D gene uncertain. The V gene's germline CDR1 is KGHSH and CDR2 LQKENI. Trimming left V 3 bases short and J 0 bases short, with 9 bases between. CDR3 length: 16 amino acids. The CDR3 DNA sequence: TGTGCCAGCTCACCCCGCTCTCTCTCTGGGGCCAACGTCCTGACTTTC. Translation: CASSPRSLSGANVLTF.

This sequence joins TRBV27 and TRBJ2-7; the D gene is possibly TRBD1 (7 bases). The V end lost 7 bases, the J end lost 5 bases, and 24 bases lay between the germline ends. Germline values: CDR1 MNHEY, CDR2 SMNVEV (reference sequence). The CDR3 loop spans 16 amino acids. The CDR3, as DNA: TGTGCCAGCACCCCCCTCGACAGGGAGGTAGGTGACGAGCAGTACTTC. Amino acid sequence: CASTPLDREVGDEQYF.

This rearrangement joins TRBV30 to TRBJ1-2; no firm D call. The V gene's germline CDR1 is GTSNPN and CDR2 SVGIG (reference sequence). The V and J ends lost 0 bases and 2 bases respectively, with 13 bases between them. The CDR3 covers 15 residues. CDR3 amino acids: CAWSVGQTGNYGYTF. The CDR3 region has the DNA TGTGCCTGGAGTGTAGGCCAAACGGGGAACTATGGCTACACCTTC. The full variable domain, in which reference TRBV30 and TRBJ1-2 provide the parts outside the CDR3, is SQTIHQWPATLVQPVGSPLSLECTVEGTSNPNLYWYRQAAGRGLQLLFYSVGIGQISSEVPQNLSASRPQDRQFILSSKKLLLSDSGFYLCAWSVGQTGNYGYTFGSGTRLTVV.

The rearrangement links TRBV6-6 to TRBJ1-5; D is ambiguous. V gave up 0 bases and J gave up 11 bases, with 14 bases separating them. The CDR3 is 14 amino acids. Germline V CDR1 and CDR2: MNHNY, SVGAGI (reference sequence). CDR3 loop: CASSYSIQNPAQHF. In DNA form, the CDR3 reads TGTGCCAGCAGTTACTCGATCCAGAATCCGGCCCAGCATTTT.

CDR3 amino acids: CASRPWGGGETQYF. For the CDR3, the DNA is TGTGCCAGCAGACCCTGGGGGGGCGGGGAGACCCAGTACTTC. The rearrangement joins TRBV6-5 to TRBJ2-5, with a tentative D call TRBD2 (7 bases). This CDR3 region has 14 residues. V lost 6 bases and J lost 5, with 16 bases in between. Per germline, CDR1 MNHEY and CDR2 SVGAGI.

V usage is TRBV9 and J usage is TRBJ2-4, with TRBD1 matching over 9 bases. Germline V gene data show CDR1 as SGDLS and CDR2 as YYNGEE. V shed 4 bases, J shed 2 bases, and the junction held 10 bases outside the gene matches. CDR3 size: 17 residues. The CDR3 DNA reads as TGTGCCAGCAGCTCAGAGGGACAGGGAGGGCCCAAAAACATTCAGTACTTC. It yields the protein CASSSEGQGGPKNIQYF.

The chain employs TRBV28 and TRBJ1-4; a weak D match, TRBD1 (5 bases). The germline V gene has CDR1 MDHEN and CDR2 SYDVKM. V was cut by 7 bases and J by 2 bases, with 23 bases left in between. The CDR3 consists of 18 residues. The CDR3 is CASTAVGQGDGTNEKLFF. The CDR3 DNA reads as TGTGCCAGCACGGCGGTGGGGCAGGGAGACGGCACTAATGAAAAACTGTTTTTT. The full variable domain, in which reference TRBV28 and TRBJ1-4 provide the parts outside the CDR3, is DVKVTQSSRYLVKRTGEKVFLECVQDMDHENMFWYRQDPGLGLRLIYFSYDVKMKEKGDIPEGYSVSREKKERFSLILESASTNQTSMYLCASTAVGQGDGTNEKLFFGSGTQLSVL.

The chain is built from TRBV4-3 and TRBJ1-6; D is perhaps TRBD1 (5 bases). The CDR3 covers 14 residues. V lost 4 bases, J lost 8 bases, and 12 bases lay in between. The V gene's germline CDR1 is LGHNA and CDR2 YSLEER. The chain's CDR3 is CASSPDRGDSPLHF. CDR3 nucleotides: TGCGCCAGCAGCCCCGACCGGGGGGATTCACCCCTCCACTTT.

This clone came up a few times. The CDR3 is CASSSRQGAYEQYF. As DNA, the CDR3 is TGTGCCAGCAGCTCGCGACAGGGGGCCTACGAGCAGTACTTC. The chain has TRBV7-9 and TRBJ2-7; 9 bases align to TRBD1. The CDR3 runs to 14 residues. Germline CDR1 is SEHNR and CDR2 is FQNEAQ (reference sequence). With 4 bases clipped from V and 2 bases from J, the junction kept 3 bases outside the gene matches.

Relative to its sample, this clone is medium-sized (0.01 to 0.1%). This sequence joins TRBV27 and TRBJ2-7; D remains ambiguous. This CDR3 has 14 amino acids. Germline V gene data show CDR1 as MNHEY and CDR2 as SMNVEV (reference sequence). V dropped 7 bases and J dropped 0 bases, with 13 bases sitting between them. The CDR3 here is CASTRAPGSYEQYF. For the CDR3, the DNA is TGTGCCAGCACAAGAGCTCCCGGCTCCTACGAGCAGTACTTC.

V is TRBV27 and J is TRBJ2-1, with a tentative D call TRBD1 (6 bases). Germline loops: CDR1 MNHEY, CDR2 SMNVEV (reference sequence). The CDR3 contains 13 residues. V was shortened by 4 bases and J by 8 bases, with 12 bases between the two germline ends. CDR3 sequence reads: CASSYTGPDEQFF. DNA for the CDR3: TGTGCCAGCAGTTATACAGGGCCCGATGAGCAGTTCTTC.

This chain uses TRBV9 with TRBJ2-2, with D unclear. The germline V gene encodes CDR1 SGDLS and CDR2 YYNGEE. V lost 1 base to trimming and J lost 5 bases, with 15 bases between them. The CDR3 extends over 16 amino acids. The CDR3 reads CASSVSTPPNTGELFF. CDR3 DNA: TGTGCCAGCAGCGTATCCACACCCCCAAATACCGGGGAGCTGTTTTTT.

The chain recombines TRBV7-9 with TRBJ1-1; 7 bases line up with TRBD1. The V and J ends lost 6 bases and 3 bases, in that order; junction bases with no gene match: 4. Germline V gene data show CDR1 as SEHNR and CDR2 as FQNEAQ (reference sequence). This CDR3 has 13 residues. The CDR3 is CASSTGVYTEAFF. DNA for the CDR3: TGTGCCAGCAGTACAGGGGTTTACACTGAAGCTTTCTTT.

The chain is built from TRBV6-5 and TRBJ1-5; the D is unclear. Germline V gives CDR1 MNHEY, CDR2 SVGAGI. CDR3 size: 14 residues. With 2 bases removed from V and 3 bases from J, the gap between germline ends came to 8 bases. CDR3 in amino acids: CASSYRRDNQPQHF. The CDR3, as DNA: TGTGCCAGCAGTTACAGGAGGGACAATCAGCCCCAGCATTTT.

This clone was seen a few times. One end of the junction is discordant with germline, which a read error may explain. The V gene is TRBV2, the J gene TRBJ1-1, with no clear D. The CDR3 spans 12 residues. Germline V gene data show CDR1 as SNHLY and CDR2 as FYNNEI. The CDR3 DNA follows: TGTGCCAGCAGTGAGTCATTAGAGTGGGTGGGCTTT. Translating gives CASSESLEWVGF.

There are a few counts of this clone. V gene TRBV11-2 combines with J gene TRBJ1-4, with D unresolved. Trimming pared 5 bases from V and 1 base from J, leaving 14 bases between. The germline gives CDR1 SGHAT, CDR2 FQNNGV. This CDR3 comprises 16 residues. CDR3 sequence (DNA): TGTGCCAGCAGCCCAACTGAGGGTTTAACTAATGAAAAACTGTTTTTT. Protein sequence: CASSPTEGLTNEKLFF.

The rearrangement uses TRBV19 and TRBJ2-1; 11 nucleotides agree with TRBD2. Germline V CDR1 and CDR2: LNHDA, SQIVND (reference sequence). CDR3 length equals 15 residues. The J segment lost 5 bases and the V segment lost 7 bases, leaving 7 bases of the junction unmatched. The CDR3 sequence is CASTSTSGAHNEQFF. The CDR3 DNA follows: TGTGCCAGTACCTCGACTAGCGGGGCCCACAATGAGCAGTTCTTC.

The V call is TRBV6-5, the J call TRBJ1-5, with 11 positions matching TRBD1. V lost 6 bases and J lost 6; bases outside the gene matches: 7. Per germline, CDR1 MNHEY and CDR2 SVGAGI. The CDR3 runs to 15 residues. CDR3: CASSRDRGLGQPQHF. The CDR3 DNA follows: TGTGCCAGCAGCCGGGACAGGGGGTTAGGTCAGCCCCAGCATTTT.

The chain carries TRBV28 and TRBJ2-5; weak D call: TRBD1 (6 bases). The V gene lost 6 bases and the J gene lost 2 bases, with 22 bases spanning the gap. Germline V CDR1 and CDR2: MDHEN, SYDVKM. This CDR3 contains 17 residues. This CDR3 reads CASSAIPGRGSQETQYF. The CDR3 bases are TGTGCCAGCAGCGCCATCCCAGGCAGGGGAAGTCAAGAGACCCAGTACTTC.

The chain couples TRBV5-1 to TRBJ1-6; D may be TRBD1 (5 bases). V lost 4 bases to trimming and J lost 7 bases, with 9 bases between them. The CDR3 is made up of 13 amino acids. CDR1 and CDR2 from the germline V gene are SGHRS and YFSETQ. CDR3 DNA sequence: TGCGCCAGCAGCCGGGACCAAAATTCACCCCTCCACTTT. This codes for CASSRDQNSPLHF.

This chain connects TRBV5-4 to TRBJ2-6, with D unclear. CDR1 is SGHNT, CDR2 YYREEE, per germline (reference sequence). The V end was cut by 5 bases, the J end by 1 base, with 4 bases between. This CDR3 region has 13 residues. In nucleotides, the CDR3 is TGTGCCAGCAGACAATCTGGGGCCAACGTCCTGACTTTC. This sequence encodes CASRQSGANVLTF.

This chain links TRBV28 with TRBJ2-7, with 7 bases that match TRBD1. Germline V gene sequence: CDR1 MDHEN, CDR2 SYDVKM. This CDR3 contains 15 residues. With V trimmed by 5 bases and J by 2 bases, 9 bases remained unmatched. CDR3 DNA sequence: TGTGCCAGCAGTACCGCTTGGGGACAGACCTACGAGCAGTACTTC. Translating gives CASSTAWGQTYEQYF.

This clone was counted a single time. The chain is built from TRBV7-9 and TRBJ1-6; 9 bases match TRBD1. The V segment lost 6 bases and the J segment 13 bases; nucleotides outside the gene matches: 13. Germline CDR1 reads SEHNR; CDR2 reads FQNEAQ (reference sequence). This CDR3 has 15 amino acids. The CDR3 spells CASRGTGSSEGPLHF. The CDR3 DNA follows: TGTGCCAGCAGGGGGACAGGGTCCTCGGAAGGGCCCCTCCACTTT.

The gene calls are TRBV7-9 and TRBJ2-7; no clear D gene. The V end was cut by 2 bases, the J end by 6 bases, with 5 bases between. The CDR3 is made up of 11 amino acids. CDR1 and CDR2 (germline): SEHNR, FQNEAQ (reference sequence). The CDR3 loop reads CASSLTLEQYF. The CDR3 coding sequence is TGTGCCAGCAGCTTAACTCTCGAGCAGTACTTC.

V gene TRBV29-1 combines with J gene TRBJ1-1; D possibly corresponds to TRBD1 (6 bases). Trimming removed 6 bases from V and 1 base from J, with 9 bases in between. This CDR3 spans 12 amino acids. Germline CDR1 reads SQVTM; CDR2 reads ANQGSEA. The DNA for the CDR3 is TGCAGCGTGGGGACACCGAACACTGAAGCTTTCTTT. Its translation is CSVGTPNTEAFF.

J is TRBJ1-2 and V is TRBV5-5; TRBD1 aligns across 7 bases. The CDR3 covers 14 residues. Germline trimming cut 5 bases from V and 11 bases from J; bases unmatched to any gene: 15. Germline CDR1 and CDR2: SGHKS and YYEKEE (reference sequence). The CDR3 sequence: CASRVLGGQYSYTF. For the CDR3, the DNA is TGTGCCAGCAGGGTTCTCGGGGGACAGTATTCTTACACCTTC.